One TCR beta chain is described in this entry. The sequenced template was cDNA made from the entire isolated RNA. Data came from immunoSEQ multiplex PCR; TCRdb stores just in-frame clones and leaves some out. The table lists fewer than 350,000 clones, 7.5% to 9.5% of them singletons. These data originate in a study of beta chain features in type 1 diabetes. This CDR3 contains 12 residues. Per germline, CDR1 MDHEN and CDR2 SYDVKM. V was cut by 6 bases and J by 2 bases, with 6 bases left in between. Material: central memory CD4+ T cells from blood. V and J are TRBV28 and TRBJ2-3; D not resolved. The TCR originated in a woman younger than 35 in good health. CDR3: CASRVSTDTQYF. Here the CDR3 DNA reads TGTGCCAGCAGGGTGTCCACAGATACGCAGTATTTT.